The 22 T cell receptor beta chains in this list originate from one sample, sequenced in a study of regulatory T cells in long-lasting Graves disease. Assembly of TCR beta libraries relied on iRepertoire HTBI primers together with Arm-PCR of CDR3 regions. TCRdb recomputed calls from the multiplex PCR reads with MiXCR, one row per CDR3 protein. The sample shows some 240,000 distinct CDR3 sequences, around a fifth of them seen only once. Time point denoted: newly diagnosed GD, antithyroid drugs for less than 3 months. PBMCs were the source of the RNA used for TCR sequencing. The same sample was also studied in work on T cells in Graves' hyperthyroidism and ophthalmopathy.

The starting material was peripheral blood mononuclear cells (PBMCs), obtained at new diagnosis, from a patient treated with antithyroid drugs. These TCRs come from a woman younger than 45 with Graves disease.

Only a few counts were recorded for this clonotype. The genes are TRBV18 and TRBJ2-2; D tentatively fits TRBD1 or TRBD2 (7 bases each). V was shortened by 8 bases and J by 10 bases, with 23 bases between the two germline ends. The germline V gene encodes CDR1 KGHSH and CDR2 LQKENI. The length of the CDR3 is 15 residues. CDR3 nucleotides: TGTGCCAGCCCAGCCGCAGGGGGGGCGCGAGAGGAGCTGTTTTTT. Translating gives CASPAAGGAREELFF.

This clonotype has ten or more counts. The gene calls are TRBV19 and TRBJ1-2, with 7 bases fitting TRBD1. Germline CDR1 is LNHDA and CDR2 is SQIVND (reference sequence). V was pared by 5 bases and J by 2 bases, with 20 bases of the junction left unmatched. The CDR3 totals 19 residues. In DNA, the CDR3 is TGTGCCAGTAGTCCAGCAACCCGGACAGGACTAGAAGCAAACTATGGCTACACCTTC. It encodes CASSPATRTGLEANYGYTF.

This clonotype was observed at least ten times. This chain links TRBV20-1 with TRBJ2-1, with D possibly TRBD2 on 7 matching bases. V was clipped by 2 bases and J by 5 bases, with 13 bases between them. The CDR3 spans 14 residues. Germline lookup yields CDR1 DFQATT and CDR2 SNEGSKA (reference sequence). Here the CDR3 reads CSARLGGADNEQFF. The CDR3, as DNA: TGCAGTGCTAGATTGGGGGGGGCAGACAATGAGCAGTTCTTC.

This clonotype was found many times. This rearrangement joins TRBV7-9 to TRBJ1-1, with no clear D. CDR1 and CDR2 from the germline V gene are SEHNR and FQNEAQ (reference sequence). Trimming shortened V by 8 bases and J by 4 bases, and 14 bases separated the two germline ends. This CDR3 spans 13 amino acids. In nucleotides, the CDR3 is TGTGCCAGCTATTTGGGAGCGGGCACTGAAGCTTTCTTT. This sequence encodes CASYLGAGTEAFF.

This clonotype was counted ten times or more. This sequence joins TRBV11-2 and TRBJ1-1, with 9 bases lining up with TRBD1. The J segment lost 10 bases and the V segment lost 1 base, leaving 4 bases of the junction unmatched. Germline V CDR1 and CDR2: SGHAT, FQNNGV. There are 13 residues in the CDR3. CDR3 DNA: TGTGCCAGCAGCTTAGTACAGGGGGCTGTAGCTTTCTTT. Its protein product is CASSLVQGAVAFF.

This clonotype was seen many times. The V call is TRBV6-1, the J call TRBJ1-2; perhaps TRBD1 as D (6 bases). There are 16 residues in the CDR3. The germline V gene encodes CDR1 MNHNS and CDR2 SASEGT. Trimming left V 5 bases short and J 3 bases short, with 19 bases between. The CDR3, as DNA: TGTGCCAGCAGTCCTTCGGTCAGGGGAGCAGACTATGGCTACACCTTC. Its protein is CASSPSVRGADYGYTF.

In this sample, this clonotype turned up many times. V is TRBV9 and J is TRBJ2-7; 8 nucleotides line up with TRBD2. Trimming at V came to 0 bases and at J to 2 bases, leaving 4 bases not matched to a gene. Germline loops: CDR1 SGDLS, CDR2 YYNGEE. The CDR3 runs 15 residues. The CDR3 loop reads CASSVGTSGTYEQYF. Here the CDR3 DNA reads TGTGCCAGCAGCGTAGGCACTAGCGGAACCTACGAGCAGTACTTC.

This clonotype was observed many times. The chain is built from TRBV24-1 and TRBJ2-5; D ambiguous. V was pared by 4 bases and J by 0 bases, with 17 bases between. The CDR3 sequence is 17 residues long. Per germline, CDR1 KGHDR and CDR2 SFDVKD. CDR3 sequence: CATSDPGRPPYQETQYF. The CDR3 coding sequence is TGTGCCACCAGTGACCCCGGACGGCCCCCGTACCAAGAGACCCAGTACTTC.

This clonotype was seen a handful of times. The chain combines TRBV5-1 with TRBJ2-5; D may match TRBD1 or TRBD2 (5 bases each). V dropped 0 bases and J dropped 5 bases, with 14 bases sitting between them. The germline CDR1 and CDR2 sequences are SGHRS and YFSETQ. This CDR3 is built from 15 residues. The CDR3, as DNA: TGCGCCAGCAGCTTGGCCATGTCGGGACCGGAGACCCAGTACTTC. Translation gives CASSLAMSGPETQYF.

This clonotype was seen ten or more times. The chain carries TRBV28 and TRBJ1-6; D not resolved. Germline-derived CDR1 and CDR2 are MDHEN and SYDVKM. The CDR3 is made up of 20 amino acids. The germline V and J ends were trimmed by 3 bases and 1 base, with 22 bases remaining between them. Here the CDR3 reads CASSFDQTGGVPSYNSPLHF. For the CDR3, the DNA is TGTGCCAGCAGTTTCGACCAAACTGGCGGGGTTCCATCCTATAATTCACCCCTCCACTTT.

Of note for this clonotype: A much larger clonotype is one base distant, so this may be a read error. CDR3 DNA sequence: TGCGCCAACCCCTTGACTAGCGGGAATCCTACAGATACGCAGTATTTT. Translating gives CANPLTSGNPTDTQYF. The rearrangement links TRBV10-1 to TRBJ2-3; TRBD2 agrees at 11 bases. The CDR3 is 16 residues long. Trimming at V came to 10 bases and at J to 3 bases, leaving 12 bases not matched to a gene. The germline V gene encodes CDR1 WNHNN and CDR2 SYGVQD (reference sequence).

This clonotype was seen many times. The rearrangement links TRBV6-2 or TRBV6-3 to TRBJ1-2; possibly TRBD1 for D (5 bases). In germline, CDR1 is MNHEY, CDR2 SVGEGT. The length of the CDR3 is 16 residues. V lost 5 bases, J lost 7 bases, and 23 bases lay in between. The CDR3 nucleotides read TGTGCCAGCAGTGATAAGTTTGGCGGGGCGCGGGTTGGCTACACCTTC. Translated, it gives CASSDKFGGARVGYTF.

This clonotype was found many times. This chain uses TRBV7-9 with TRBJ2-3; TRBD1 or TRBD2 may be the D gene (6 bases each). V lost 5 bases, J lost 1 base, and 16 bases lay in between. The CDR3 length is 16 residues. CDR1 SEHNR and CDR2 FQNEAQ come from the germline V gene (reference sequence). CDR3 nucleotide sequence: TGTGCCAGCAGCGAAATTAAGGGGGGTGGCACAGATACGCAGTATTTT. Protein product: CASSEIKGGGTDTQYF. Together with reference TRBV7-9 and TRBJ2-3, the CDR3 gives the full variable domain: DTGVSQNPRHKITKRGQNVTFRCDPISEHNRLYWYRQTLGQGPEFLTYFQNEAQLEKSRLLSDRFSAERPKGSFSTLEIQRTEQGDSAMYLCASSEIKGGGTDTQYFGPGTRLTVL.

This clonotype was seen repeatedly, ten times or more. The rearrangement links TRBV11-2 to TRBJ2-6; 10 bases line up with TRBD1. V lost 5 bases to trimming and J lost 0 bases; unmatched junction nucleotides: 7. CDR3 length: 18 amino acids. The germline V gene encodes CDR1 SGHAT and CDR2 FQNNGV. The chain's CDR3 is CASSIGQGEFSGANVLTF. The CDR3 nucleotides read TGTGCCAGCAGCATCGGACAGGGGGAATTCTCTGGGGCCAACGTCCTGACTTTC.

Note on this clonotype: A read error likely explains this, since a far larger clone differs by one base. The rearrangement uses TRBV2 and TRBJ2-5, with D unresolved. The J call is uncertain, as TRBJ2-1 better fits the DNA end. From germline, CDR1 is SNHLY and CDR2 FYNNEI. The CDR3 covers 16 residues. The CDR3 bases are TGTGCCAGCAGTAGTACATTTCCGAGCTCCCACAATGAGCAGTTCTTC. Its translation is CASSSTFPSSHNEQFF.

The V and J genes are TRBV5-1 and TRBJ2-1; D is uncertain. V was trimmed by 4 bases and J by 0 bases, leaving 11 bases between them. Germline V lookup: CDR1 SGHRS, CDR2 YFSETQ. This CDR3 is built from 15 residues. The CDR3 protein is CASSRITSSYNEQFF. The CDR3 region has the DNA TGCGCCAGCAGCCGGATCACGAGCTCCTACAATGAGCAGTTCTTC. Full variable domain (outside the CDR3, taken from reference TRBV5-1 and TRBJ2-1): KAGVTQTPRYLIKTRGQQVTLSCSPISGHRSVSWYQQTPGQGLQFLFEYFSETQRNKGNFPGRFSGRQFSNSRSEMNVSTLELGDSALYLCASSRITSSYNEQFFGPGTRLTVL.

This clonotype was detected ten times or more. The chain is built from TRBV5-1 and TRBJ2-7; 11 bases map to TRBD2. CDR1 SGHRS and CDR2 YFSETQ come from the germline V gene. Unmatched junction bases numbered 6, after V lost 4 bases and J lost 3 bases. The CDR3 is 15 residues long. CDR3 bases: TGCGCCAGCAGCGAGACCGGGACTAGCGGCTACGAGCAGTACTTC. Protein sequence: CASSETGTSGYEQYF. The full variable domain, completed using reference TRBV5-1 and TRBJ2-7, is KAGVTQTPRYLIKTRGQQVTLSCSPISGHRSVSWYQQTPGQGLQFLFEYFSETQRNKGNFPGRFSGRQFSNSRSEMNVSTLELGDSALYLCASSETGTSGYEQYFGPGTRLTVT.

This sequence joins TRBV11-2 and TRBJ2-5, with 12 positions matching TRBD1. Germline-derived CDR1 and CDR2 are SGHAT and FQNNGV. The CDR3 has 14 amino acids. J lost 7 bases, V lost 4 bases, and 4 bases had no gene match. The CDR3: CASSWPGQGATQYF. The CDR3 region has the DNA TGTGCCAGCAGCTGGCCGGGACAGGGGGCGACCCAGTACTTC.

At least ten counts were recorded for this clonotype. CDR3 region: CASSFRGDSYNEQFF. CDR3 coding DNA: TGTGCCAGCAGCTTTCGAGGGGACTCCTACAATGAGCAGTTCTTC. The chain combines TRBV11-2 with TRBJ2-1; D assignment may be TRBD1 or TRBD2 (5 bases each). The V end was cut by 3 bases, the J end by 0 bases, with 9 bases between. CDR1 and CDR2 from the germline V gene are SGHAT and FQNNGV. This CDR3 comprises 15 residues.

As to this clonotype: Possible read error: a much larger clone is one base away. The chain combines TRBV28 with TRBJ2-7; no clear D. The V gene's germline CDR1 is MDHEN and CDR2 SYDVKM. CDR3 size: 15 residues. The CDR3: CGSNSFDTFSYEQYF. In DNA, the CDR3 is TGTGGCAGCAATAGTTTCGACACCTTCTCCTACGAGCAGTACTTC.

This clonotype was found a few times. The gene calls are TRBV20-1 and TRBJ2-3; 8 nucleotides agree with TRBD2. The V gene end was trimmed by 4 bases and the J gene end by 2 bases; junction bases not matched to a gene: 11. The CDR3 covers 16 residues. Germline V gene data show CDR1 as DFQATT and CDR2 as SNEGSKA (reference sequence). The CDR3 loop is CSAKIQAGDLTDTQYF. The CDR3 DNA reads TGCAGTGCTAAGATTCAAGCGGGGGACCTCACAGATACGCAGTATTTT.

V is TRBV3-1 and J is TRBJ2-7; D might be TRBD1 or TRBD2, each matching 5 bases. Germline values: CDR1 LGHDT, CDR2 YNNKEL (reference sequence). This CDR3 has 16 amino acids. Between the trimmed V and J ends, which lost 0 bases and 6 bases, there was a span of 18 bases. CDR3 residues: CASSQDLVVVGTEQYF. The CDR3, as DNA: TGTGCCAGCAGCCAAGATCTAGTGGTGGTAGGGACCGAGCAGTACTTC.